One and the same sample provided the 10 T cell receptor beta chains below, sequenced in a study of cytotoxic CD8 clonotypes in ibrutinib-treated CLL. Only in-frame clones appear in the TCRdb table, and some are missing; sequencing was by immunoSEQ multiplex PCR. This table has 150,000 to 200,000 clones, more than 65% appearing once. The sequenced sample was PBMCs, obtained after 12 months of ibrutinib treatment. The receptors shown here come from a human donor with chronic lymphocytic leukemia.

The chain recombines TRBV5-6 with TRBJ2-3; 11 bases are a match to TRBD1. CDR1 and CDR2 (germline): SGHDT, YYEEEE. Trimming took 4 bases from V and 7 from J; bases not matched to a gene: 8. This CDR3 has 15 residues. The CDR3 DNA follows: TGTGCCAGCAGCCACCGGACAGGGGGCCTATATACGCAGTATTTT. It is translated as CASSHRTGGLYTQYF.

The chain joins TRBV21-1 to TRBJ2-3. TRBV21-1 is designated a pseudogene. CDR3 length: 14 residues. CDR3 coding DNA: TGTGCCAGCAAATTTGGGGGTTGCACAGATACGCAGTATTTT. As protein: CASKFGGCTDTQYF.

The CDR3 protein is CASSQEPSASYNEQFF. DNA for the CDR3: TGCGCCAGCAGCCAAGAACCTAGCGCCTCCTACAATGAGCAGTTCTTC. The V and J genes are TRBV4-3 and TRBJ2-1; the D gene is possibly TRBD2 (6 bases). V dropped 0 bases and J dropped 0 bases, with 9 bases sitting between them. CDR1 LGHNA and CDR2 YSLEER come from the germline V gene. The CDR3 is made up of 16 amino acids.

The gene calls are TRBV18 and TRBJ2-7; TRBD2 matches at 14 bases. J gave up 1 base and V 6 bases, and 5 bases lay outside the gene matches. Germline V gene sequence: CDR1 KGHSH, CDR2 LQKENI. There are 16 residues in the CDR3. The CDR3: CASSQGTSGGSYEQYF. The CDR3 DNA follows: TGTGCCAGCTCCCAAGGGACTAGCGGGGGTTCCTACGAGCAGTACTTC.

V gene TRBV27 combines with J gene TRBJ1-2, with 10 positions matching TRBD1. From germline, CDR1 is MNHEY and CDR2 SMNVEV (reference sequence). V lost 5 bases, J lost 4 bases, and 19 bases stayed unmatched. The CDR3 has 19 amino acids. CDR3 in amino acids: CASSPRNDRGRKVIYGYTF. CDR3 nucleotides: TGTGCCAGCAGTCCTCGCAACGACAGGGGGCGTAAAGTCATCTATGGCTACACCTTC.

V gene TRBV11-3 combines with J gene TRBJ2-2; D gene uncertain. Germline loops: CDR1 SGHNT, CDR2 YENEEA. V was cut by 1 base and J by 0 bases, with 6 bases left in between. The CDR3 totals 15 residues. Here the CDR3 reads CASSLGLANTGELFF. CDR3 DNA: TGTGCCAGCAGCTTAGGGCTAGCGAACACCGGGGAGCTGTTTTTT.

V gene TRBV7-8 combines with J gene TRBJ2-7, with D uncertain. CDR3 length: 13 residues. Germline values: CDR1 SGHVS, CDR2 FQNEAQ. V gave up 3 bases and J gave up 0 bases, with 6 bases separating them. CDR3 loop: CASSFPPSYEQYF. As DNA, the CDR3 is TGTGCCAGCAGCTTCCCTCCCTCCTACGAGCAGTACTTC. Complete variable domain (other parts from reference TRBV7-8 and TRBJ2-7): GAGVSQSPRYKVAKRGQDVALRCDPISGHVSLFWYQQALGQGPEFLTYFQNEAQLDKSGLPSDRFFAERPEGSVSTLKIQRTQQEDSAVYLCASSFPPSYEQYFGPGTRLTVT.

The chain employs TRBV28 and TRBJ2-3, with unresolved D. The length of the CDR3 is 12 residues. The ends were cut back, 6 bases at V and 0 bases at J, with 4 bases in the middle. CDR1 is MDHEN and CDR2 is SYDVKM in the germline V gene. The CDR3 bases are TGTGCCAGCAGCGACAGCACAGATACGCAGTATTTT. Amino acids: CASSDSTDTQYF.

The CDR3 sequence: CASSPLADYNEQFF. The CDR3 DNA reads TGTGCCAGCTCACCACTAGCGGACTACAATGAGCAGTTCTTC. The rearrangement links TRBV18 to TRBJ2-1; D might be TRBD2 (6 bases). Per germline, CDR1 KGHSH and CDR2 LQKENI. There are 14 residues in the CDR3. Trimming removed 1 base at V and 3 bases at J, with 7 bases between.

This clone was detected once. This sequence joins TRBV28 and TRBJ1-2, with 11 nucleotides matching TRBD1. J lost 8 bases, V lost 6 bases, and 11 bases had no gene match. This CDR3 comprises 15 residues. Germline loops: CDR1 MDHEN, CDR2 SYDVKM. CDR3 bases: TGTGCCAGCAGGCCCGCGGAGGGACAGGGGGGCGGCTACACCTTC. Its translation: CASRPAEGQGGGYTF.